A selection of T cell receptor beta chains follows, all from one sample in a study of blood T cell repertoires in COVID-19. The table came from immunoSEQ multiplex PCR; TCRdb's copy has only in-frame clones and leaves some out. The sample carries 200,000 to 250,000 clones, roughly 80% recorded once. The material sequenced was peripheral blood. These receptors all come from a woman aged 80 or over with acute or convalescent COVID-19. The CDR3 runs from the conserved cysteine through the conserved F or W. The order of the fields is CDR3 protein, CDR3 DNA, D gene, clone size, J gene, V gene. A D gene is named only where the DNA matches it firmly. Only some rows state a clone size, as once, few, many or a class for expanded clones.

CDR3 protein: CASRSAGTGDHTGELFF; CDR3 DNA: TGTGCCAGCAGATCCGCCGGGACAGGGGACCACACCGGGGAGCTGTTTTTT; D gene: TRBD1; clone size: NA; J gene: TRBJ2-2; V gene: TRBV7-9
CDR3 protein: CASSSSGGTGDGTEAFF; CDR3 DNA: TGCGCCAGCAGCTCAAGTGGGGGGACAGGGGATGGCACTGAAGCTTTCTTT; D gene: TRBD1; clone size: NA; J gene: TRBJ1-1; V gene: TRBV5-1
CDR3 protein: CASSTSGNEQFF; CDR3 DNA: TGTGCCAGTAGTACCAGCGGCAATGAGCAGTTCTTC; D gene: NA; clone size: NA; J gene: TRBJ2-1; V gene: TRBV19
CDR3 protein: CASSRQGQERELFF; CDR3 DNA: TGTGCCAGCAGCCGACAGGGTCAGGAGCGGGAGCTGTTTTTT; D gene: TRBD1; clone size: NA; J gene: TRBJ2-2; V gene: TRBV7-3
CDR3 protein: CAWSGQSGTEAFF; CDR3 DNA: TGTGCCTGGAGTGGGCAGTCGGGAACTGAAGCTTTCTTT; D gene: NA; clone size: NA; J gene: TRBJ1-1; V gene: TRBV30
CDR3 protein: CASSQDGARLQPLHF; CDR3 DNA: TGCGCCAGCAGCCAAGATGGGGCCAGGCTCCAACCCCTCCACTTT; D gene: NA; clone size: few; J gene: TRBJ1-6; V gene: TRBV4-1
CDR3 protein: CASSRTAAGGVYYGYTF; CDR3 DNA: TGTGCCAGCAGCCGGACAGCGGCGGGGGGAGTGTATTATGGCTACACCTTC; D gene: NA; clone size: few; J gene: TRBJ1-2; V gene: TRBV3-1/TRBV3-2
CDR3 protein: CATSGGQNYGYTF; CDR3 DNA: TGTGCCACCAGCGGGGGACAGAACTATGGCTACACCTTC; D gene: TRBD1; clone size: NA; J gene: TRBJ1-2; V gene: TRBV15
CDR3 protein: CASSLVATSYEQYF; CDR3 DNA: TGTGCCAGCAGCTTAGTAGCGACTAGTTACGAGCAGTACTTC; D gene: NA; clone size: NA; J gene: TRBJ2-7; V gene: TRBV7-2
CDR3 protein: CASSAGTGGSPLHF; CDR3 DNA: TGTGCCAGCAGCGCCGGGACAGGGGGATCACCCCTCCACTTT; D gene: TRBD1; clone size: once; J gene: TRBJ1-6; V gene: TRBV9
CDR3 protein: CASRGGTSPYNEQFF; CDR3 DNA: TGTGCCAGCAGGGGCGGGACTAGCCCCTACAATGAGCAGTTCTTC; D gene: TRBD2; clone size: NA; J gene: TRBJ2-1; V gene: TRBV2
CDR3 protein: CASSTGTEAFF; CDR3 DNA: TGTGCCAGCTCCACCGGCACTGAAGCTTTCTTT; D gene: NA; clone size: NA; J gene: TRBJ1-1; V gene: TRBV2
CDR3 protein: CASSQEWAGWETQYF; CDR3 DNA: TGTGCCAGCAGCCAAGAATGGGCCGGCTGGGAGACCCAGTACTTC; D gene: NA; clone size: NA; J gene: TRBJ2-5; V gene: TRBV4-2
CDR3 protein: CASSMGQGANLYGYTF; CDR3 DNA: TGTGCCAGCAGTATGGGACAGGGGGCGAATCTCTATGGCTACACCTTC; D gene: TRBD1; clone size: few; J gene: TRBJ1-2; V gene: TRBV6-2/TRBV6-3
CDR3 protein: CASSEGPNTDTQYF; CDR3 DNA: TGTGCCAGCTCAGAGGGCCCAAACACAGATACGCAGTATTTT; D gene: NA; clone size: NA; J gene: TRBJ2-3; V gene: TRBV18
CDR3 protein: CASGWHAQAAGYTF; CDR3 DNA: TGTGCTAGTGGTTGGCACGCCCAGGCTGCAGGCTACACCTTC; D gene: NA; clone size: few; J gene: TRBJ1-2; V gene: TRBV12-5
CDR3 protein: CASSLITGVTEAFF; CDR3 DNA: TGTGCCAGCAGTTTAATTACAGGGGTCACTGAAGCTTTCTTT; D gene: TRBD1; clone size: few; J gene: TRBJ1-1; V gene: TRBV7-9
CDR3 protein: CASSPREGVTEAFF; CDR3 DNA: TGTGCCAGCTCACCCCGCGAGGGAGTTACTGAAGCTTTCTTT; D gene: NA; clone size: few; J gene: TRBJ1-1; V gene: TRBV18
CDR3 protein: CASSSTGEWGNTIYF; CDR3 DNA: TGTGCCAGCAGTTCCACAGGGGAGTGGGGAAACACCATATATTTT; D gene: TRBD1; clone size: NA; J gene: TRBJ1-3; V gene: TRBV28
CDR3 protein: CASSQGSSGNTIYF; CDR3 DNA: TGTGCCAGCAGCCAAGGGAGCTCTGGAAACACCATATATTTT; D gene: NA; clone size: NA; J gene: TRBJ1-3; V gene: TRBV4-2
CDR3 protein: CAIEKGLNEKLFF; CDR3 DNA: TGTGCCATAGAGAAGGGGCTTAATGAAAAACTGTTTTTT; D gene: NA; clone size: NA; J gene: TRBJ1-4; V gene: TRBV30
CDR3 protein: CSVVRQGAGEQYF; CDR3 DNA: TGCAGCGTTGTAAGACAGGGGGCTGGTGAGCAGTACTTC; D gene: TRBD1; clone size: NA; J gene: TRBJ2-7; V gene: TRBV29-1
CDR3 protein: CASSFSTGAGANVLTF; CDR3 DNA: TGTGCCAGCAGCTTTAGTACAGGGGCTGGGGCCAACGTCCTGACTTTC; D gene: TRBD1; clone size: NA; J gene: TRBJ2-6; V gene: TRBV11-3
CDR3 protein: CASSLERGSGYTF; CDR3 DNA: TGTGCCAGCAGCTTAGAAAGGGGGTCCGGCTACACCTTC; D gene: NA; clone size: NA; J gene: TRBJ1-2; V gene: TRBV7-2
CDR3 protein: CASSLAGGPYEQYF; CDR3 DNA: TGTGCCAGCAGCTTAGCGGGGGGGCCCTACGAGCAGTACTTC; D gene: TRBD2; clone size: NA; J gene: TRBJ2-7; V gene: TRBV5-4
CDR3 protein: CSGTGTVGTQYF; CDR3 DNA: TGCAGCGGCACCGGGACAGTGGGGACCCAGTACTTC; D gene: TRBD1; clone size: NA; J gene: TRBJ2-5; V gene: TRBV29-1
CDR3 protein: CASSLETSGYNEQFF; CDR3 DNA: TGTGCCAGCAGCTTGGAGACTAGCGGGTACAATGAGCAGTTCTTC; D gene: TRBD2; clone size: NA; J gene: TRBJ2-1; V gene: TRBV11-3
CDR3 protein: CASSMGQRGYTF; CDR3 DNA: TGTGCCAGTAGTATGGGACAGCGAGGCTACACCTTC; D gene: TRBD1; clone size: NA; J gene: TRBJ1-2; V gene: TRBV19
CDR3 protein: CASSLAGLQETQYF; CDR3 DNA: TGTGCCAGCAGCCTGGCGGGGCTACAAGAGACCCAGTACTTC; D gene: NA; clone size: NA; J gene: TRBJ2-5; V gene: TRBV7-8
CDR3 protein: CASSLSGGGETQYF; CDR3 DNA: TGTGCCAGCAGTTTATCAGGGGGCGGAGAGACCCAGTACTTC; D gene: TRBD1; clone size: NA; J gene: TRBJ2-5; V gene: TRBV27
CDR3 protein: CASRLSGINNEQFF; CDR3 DNA: TGTGCCAGTAGACTTAGCGGGATTAACAATGAGCAGTTCTTC; D gene: TRBD2; clone size: NA; J gene: TRBJ2-1; V gene: TRBV19
CDR3 protein: CASSLMVEANEQFF; CDR3 DNA: TGTGCCAGCAGTTTGATGGTAGAGGCCAATGAGCAGTTCTTC; D gene: NA; clone size: NA; J gene: TRBJ2-1; V gene: TRBV27
CDR3 protein: CASSFSRRDTQYF; CDR3 DNA: TGTGCCAGCAGTTTTAGTCGCCGAGATACGCAGTATTTT; D gene: NA; clone size: NA; J gene: TRBJ2-3; V gene: TRBV12-3/TRBV12-4
CDR3 protein: CASSLAPNYEQYF; CDR3 DNA: TGTGCCAGCAGTTTAGCGCCGAACTACGAGCAGTACTTC; D gene: NA; clone size: NA; J gene: TRBJ2-7; V gene: TRBV27
CDR3 protein: CASSLAAGQGLVTDTQYF; CDR3 DNA: TGTGCCAGCAGCTTAGCAGCGGGACAGGGGCTGGTCACAGATACGCAGTATTTT; D gene: TRBD1; clone size: NA; J gene: TRBJ2-3; V gene: TRBV7-6
CDR3 protein: CASSEMGQSNQPQHF; CDR3 DNA: TGTGCCAGCAGTGAAATGGGGCAAAGCAATCAGCCCCAGCATTTT; D gene: NA; clone size: NA; J gene: TRBJ1-5; V gene: TRBV6-1
CDR3 protein: CASSLYVLTGGAAGYTF; CDR3 DNA: TGTGCCAGCAGCCTCTACGTTTTGACAGGGGGCGCAGCTGGCTACACCTTC; D gene: TRBD1; clone size: once; J gene: TRBJ1-2; V gene: TRBV5-4
CDR3 protein: CASSPDRTRGEKLFF; CDR3 DNA: TGTGCCAGCAGCCCCGACAGGACCCGGGGTGAAAAACTGTTTTTT; D gene: NA; clone size: NA; J gene: TRBJ1-4; V gene: TRBV5-6
CDR3 protein: CASRDSSYEQYF; CDR3 DNA: TGTGCCAGCCGGGACAGCTCCTACGAGCAGTACTTC; D gene: TRBD1; clone size: few; J gene: TRBJ2-7; V gene: TRBV6-5
CDR3 protein: CASSYRGSNEKLFF; CDR3 DNA: TGTGCCAGCAGCTACAGGGGATCTAATGAAAAACTGTTTTTT; D gene: TRBD1; clone size: NA; J gene: TRBJ1-4; V gene: TRBV5-8
CDR3 protein: CASSPGAPGQISGANVLTF; CDR3 DNA: TGTGCCAGCTCACCGGGCGCCCCGGGACAGATCTCTGGGGCCAACGTCCTGACTTTC; D gene: TRBD1; clone size: NA; J gene: TRBJ2-6; V gene: TRBV18
CDR3 protein: CASSPRLAGGIYEQYF; CDR3 DNA: TGTGCCAGCAGTCCCCGACTAGCGGGGGGAATCTACGAGCAGTACTTC; D gene: TRBD2; clone size: NA; J gene: TRBJ2-7; V gene: TRBV27
CDR3 protein: CASRSSTEAFF; CDR3 DNA: TGTGCCAGCAGGAGTAGCACTGAAGCTTTCTTT; D gene: NA; clone size: NA; J gene: TRBJ1-1; V gene: TRBV3-1/TRBV3-2
CDR3 protein: CASSSLRGGELFF; CDR3 DNA: TGTGCCAGCAGCTCCCTAAGGGGCGGGGAGCTGTTTTTT; D gene: NA; clone size: NA; J gene: TRBJ2-2; V gene: TRBV11-3
CDR3 protein: CASSLDRVDNSPLHF; CDR3 DNA: TGCGCCAGCAGCTTGGACAGGGTGGATAATTCACCCCTCCACTTT; D gene: NA; clone size: NA; J gene: TRBJ1-6; V gene: TRBV5-1
CDR3 protein: CASGNQGAVTEAFF; CDR3 DNA: TGTGCCAGCGGCAATCAGGGGGCGGTTACTGAAGCTTTCTTT; D gene: TRBD1; clone size: NA; J gene: TRBJ1-1; V gene: TRBV7-2
CDR3 protein: CASSPGTVYYEQYF; CDR3 DNA: TGTGCCAGCAGCCCCGGGACAGTCTACTACGAGCAGTACTTC; D gene: TRBD1; clone size: NA; J gene: TRBJ2-7; V gene: TRBV28
CDR3 protein: CATSVTGSTDTQYF; CDR3 DNA: TGTGCCACCAGTGTAACGGGAAGCACAGATACGCAGTATTTT; D gene: NA; clone size: NA; J gene: TRBJ2-3; V gene: TRBV24-1
CDR3 protein: CASSLEGQRTTEAFF; CDR3 DNA: TGCGCCAGCAGCTTGGAGGGCCAGCGGACCACTGAAGCTTTCTTT; D gene: NA; clone size: NA; J gene: TRBJ1-1; V gene: TRBV5-1
CDR3 protein: CATRRGGYNSPLHF; CDR3 DNA: TGTGCCACCAGACGCGGAGGATATAATTCACCCCTCCACTTT; D gene: NA; clone size: few; J gene: TRBJ1-6; V gene: TRBV6-5
CDR3 protein: CASSRNSGVGDTQYF; CDR3 DNA: TGTGCCAGCAGCCGTAATAGCGGGGTGGGAGATACGCAGTATTTT; D gene: TRBD2; clone size: NA; J gene: TRBJ2-3; V gene: TRBV3-1/TRBV3-2
CDR3 protein: CASSLASGREQYF; CDR3 DNA: TGTGCCAGCAGCTTAGCAAGTGGCAGGGAGCAGTACTTC; D gene: NA; clone size: NA; J gene: TRBJ2-7; V gene: TRBV7-8
CDR3 protein: CASRGQGNTEAFF; CDR3 DNA: TGTGCCAGCAGGGGCCAGGGGAACACTGAAGCTTTCTTT; D gene: NA; clone size: few; J gene: TRBJ1-1; V gene: TRBV12-3/TRBV12-4
CDR3 protein: CASSTDGVDTEAFF; CDR3 DNA: TGTGCCAGCAGCACAGACGGGGTGGACACTGAAGCTTTCTTT; D gene: NA; clone size: NA; J gene: TRBJ1-1; V gene: TRBV9